This is a list of T cell receptor beta chains from one sample in a study of CD8+ T cells in alopecia areata. The repertoire was sequenced with immunoSEQ multiplex PCR; TCRdb's copy has only in-frame clones and lacks some. Altogether some 200,000 clones are present, more than 45% being singletons, with the ten largest covering around 1.5%. Sequences were derived from CD4+ T cells sorted from blood, sampled at week 4, from a patient treated with tofacitinib. The receptors were gathered from a human donor with alopecia areata. Each CDR3 is given with its conserved first and last residue. Each record gives: V gene, D gene, clone size, J gene, CDR3 DNA, CDR3 protein. D genes are given only for firm matches. The size entry is marked missing in some rows and otherwise reads once, few, many or a size class.

TRBV7-6	.	.	TRBJ2-3	TGTGCCAGCAGCTCCACCACAGATACGCAGTATTTT	CASSSTTDTQYF
TRBV11-2	.	.	TRBJ2-5	TGTGCCAGCAGCTTAACCCTTGGGGGTGGCGAGACCCAGTACTTC	CASSLTLGGGETQYF
TRBV7-9	TRBD2	few	TRBJ2-1	TGTGCCAGCAGCATTAGCGGGGTTGGTTACAATGAGCAGTTCTTC	CASSISGVGYNEQFF
TRBV19	TRBD1	few	TRBJ1-2	TGTGCCAGTACCCTCGGGACAGCCATCTATGGCTACACCTTC	CASTLGTAIYGYTF
TRBV7-6	TRBD2	.	TRBJ2-5	TGTGCCAGCAGCTTTCGGGGGGGCCTATCAGAGACCCAGTACTTC	CASSFRGGLSETQYF
TRBV7-2	.	.	TRBJ2-3	TGTGCCAGCAGCTCACCGGGTCCTTCTTCAGATACGCAGTATTTT	CASSSPGPSSDTQYF
TRBV7-2	TRBD2	.	TRBJ2-1	TGTGCCAGCAGCTTAAGTGCGGGGGGGCACAATGAGCAGTTCTTC	CASSLSAGGHNEQFF
TRBV25-1	.	.	TRBJ2-1	TGTGCCAGCAGTGAGGGCGCCTCCTACTCCTACAATGAGCAGTTCTTC	CASSEGASYSYNEQFF
TRBV11-1	TRBD2	.	TRBJ2-5	TGTGCCAGCAGCTTCGAAAGCGGGGGGGCTTTGGAGACCCAGTACTTC	CASSFESGGALETQYF
TRBV15	TRBD2	few	TRBJ2-1	TGTGCCACCAGCCCAGCGGGGGTCTATCTTGAGCAGTTCTTC	CATSPAGVYLEQFF
TRBV9	TRBD1	many	TRBJ2-1	TGTGCCAGCAGCGTAGAAGGACAGGGTGGGAATGAGCAGTTCTTC	CASSVEGQGGNEQFF
TRBV11-2	.	.	TRBJ1-5	TGTGCCAGCAGCCGCGGAGGGGTCCAGGGGCCCCAGCATTTT	CASSRGGVQGPQHF
TRBV11-2	.	.	TRBJ2-1	TGTGCCAGCAGCCATCCTAGAAATGAGCAGTTCTTC	CASSHPRNEQFF
TRBV2	.	.	TRBJ2-4	TGTGCCAGCGCCTGGGGCCAGGGGTTCTCTAAAAACATTCAGTACTTC	CASAWGQGFSKNIQYF
TRBV29-1	.	.	TRBJ1-1	TGCAGCGTTGTTCCCCAATTTGGAGGCACTGAAGCTTTCTTT	CSVVPQFGGTEAFF
TRBV6-5	TRBD2	.	TRBJ2-5	TGTGCCAGCAGTCACCCTAGCGGGGGGGAAGAGACCCAGTACTTC	CASSHPSGGEETQYF
TRBV6-1	.	few	TRBJ1-5	TGTGCCAGCAGTCCTTCTGGGATTAGCAATCAGCCCCAGCATTTT	CASSPSGISNQPQHF
TRBV14	.	few	TRBJ2-3	TGTGCCAGCAGCCAAAGGGGGACAGATACGCAGTATTTT	CASSQRGTDTQYF
TRBV15	TRBD1	.	TRBJ2-7	TGTGCCACCAGCAGAGAGAGGACAGGGAGCTCCTACGAGCAGTACTTC	CATSRERTGSSYEQYF
TRBV19	.	.	TRBJ1-5	TGTGCCAGCAAGGAGGGCCTATATAGCAATCAGCCCCAGCATTTT	CASKEGLYSNQPQHF
TRBV13	.	.	TRBJ1-1	TGTGCCAGCAGCTTAGGCTGGCGCGCGGTGAACGCTGAAGCTTTCTTT	CASSLGWRAVNAEAFF
TRBV30	.	.	TRBJ1-6	TGTGCCTGGAGTTACCCGGAGTCTTATTCACCCCTCCACTTT	CAWSYPESYSPLHF
TRBV5-6	.	.	TRBJ1-4	TGTGCCAGCAACTCTTGGACAGTAAATGAAAAACTGTTTTTT	CASNSWTVNEKLFF
TRBV25-1	.	.	TRBJ1-2	TGTGCCAGCATTCCCTCGGGGGGCCTCCTAGGCTACACCTTC	CASIPSGGLLGYTF
TRBV9	.	.	TRBJ1-1	TGTGCCAGCAGCGTCGGGGGATTGAGGAACACTGAAGCTTTCTTT	CASSVGGLRNTEAFF
TRBV19	.	.	TRBJ1-4	TGTGCCAGTAGTACCGGAGAGAGCGAAAAACTGTTTTTT	CASSTGESEKLFF
TRBV20-1	.	.	TRBJ1-2	TGCAGTGCTACGGCGGATGGCTACACCTTC	CSATADGYTF
TRBV29-1	TRBD1	.	TRBJ2-7	TGCAGCGTCAACAGGGGCGCCTACGAGCAGTACTTC	CSVNRGAYEQYF
TRBV29-1	.	.	TRBJ2-2	TGCAGCGTTGAAGATTTCGGCAGTACCGGGGAGCTGTTTTTT	CSVEDFGSTGELFF
TRBV2	.	.	TRBJ1-2	TGTGCCAGCAGTGAAACGTCAGGGAACTATGGCTACACCTTC	CASSETSGNYGYTF
TRBV10-3	.	.	TRBJ1-2	TGTGCCATCAGCCCGGGGCTCCCGAATGGCTACACCTTC	CAISPGLPNGYTF
TRBV7-2	.	few	TRBJ2-7	TGTGCCAGCAGCTTAACGAGTTACGAGCAGTACTTC	CASSLTSYEQYF
TRBV30	.	.	TRBJ2-2	TGTGCCAGGGATCGGAGGACCGGGGAGCTGTTTTTT	CARDRRTGELFF
TRBV29-1	TRBD1	few	TRBJ2-5	TGCAGCGTTGTGGTGCCGGGACAGGGGACGGAGACCCAGTACTTC	CSVVVPGQGTETQYF
TRBV25-1	TRBD1	.	TRBJ2-1	TGTGCCAGCAGTGAAGGGGGACAGCCTGAGCAGTTCTTC	CASSEGGQPEQFF
TRBV9	.	.	TRBJ2-3	TGTGCCAGCAGCGCTTCAAACTCGGCCACAGATACGCAGTATTTT	CASSASNSATDTQYF
TRBV7-9	TRBD1	few	TRBJ2-1	TGTGCCAGCAGCTTTGACAGGGGGGCAGAAGGTGAGCAGTTCTTC	CASSFDRGAEGEQFF
TRBV28	.	.	TRBJ1-2	TGTGCCAGCAGTTCCCAGGGGCCTCAGGTCTATGGCTACACCTTC	CASSSQGPQVYGYTF
TRBV4-3	.	.	TRBJ2-6	TGCGCCAGCAGCCAAGACAGCTCTGGGGCCAACGTCCTGACTTTC	CASSQDSSGANVLTF
TRBV9	TRBD1	.	TRBJ1-1	TGTGCCAGCAGCGCAACCGGGACAGGGGCCCAAGCTTTCTTT	CASSATGTGAQAFF
TRBV18	TRBD2	few	TRBJ2-3	TGTGCCAGCTCACCCCCTCTAGCGGGGGGGCCCGATACGCAGTATTTT	CASSPPLAGGPDTQYF
TRBV6-6	.	.	TRBJ1-6	TGTGCCAGCAGACCAGAAAGGAATTCACCCCTCCACTTT	CASRPERNSPLHF
TRBV29-1	TRBD1	few	TRBJ2-2	TGCAGCGTCTACGACAGGGTAAACACCGGGGAGCTGTTTTTT	CSVYDRVNTGELFF
TRBV7-2	TRBD1	few	TRBJ2-5	TGTGCCAGCAGCTTAGCCCGGGGACAGAGGGACCAGTACTTC	CASSLARGQRDQYF
TRBV14	.	many	TRBJ1-2	TGTGCCAGCAGCCCGCAACAGCCAACTAGGGACTATGGCTACACCTTC	CASSPQQPTRDYGYTF
TRBV27	.	.	TRBJ1-1	TGTGCCAGCAGGGACACGAACACTGAAGCTTTCTTT	CASRDTNTEAFF
TRBV4-3	TRBD1	few	TRBJ1-2	TGCGCCAGCAGCTATGATCAGGGGGCGCGGAACTATGGCTACACCTTC	CASSYDQGARNYGYTF
TRBV19	.	few	TRBJ2-1	TGTGCCAGTAGTCCACACATAGACCGGATTGACCACAATGAGCAGTTCTTC	CASSPHIDRIDHNEQFF
TRBV30	TRBD1	.	TRBJ2-7	TGTGCCTGGGACAGGGGGGAAAACGAGCAGTACTTC	CAWDRGENEQYF
TRBV18	.	.	TRBJ1-2	TGTGCCAGCTCGCCTACCGGGACCCTCGATGGCTACACCTTC	CASSPTGTLDGYTF
TRBV29-1	.	few	TRBJ2-2	TGCAGCGTTGAAGATATTGGCAGGAACACCGGGGAGCTGTTTTTT	CSVEDIGRNTGELFF
TRBV5-1	.	.	TRBJ2-1	TGCGCCAGCAGGAACCTCCAGTCGCCCCCATACAATGAGCAGTTCTTC	CASRNLQSPPYNEQFF
TRBV5-1	TRBD1	.	TRBJ1-2	TGCGCCAGCAGCCCCGGGACAGGGGGCGGAATGTATGGCTACACCTTC	CASSPGTGGGMYGYTF
TRBV4-1	.	.	TRBJ1-1	TGCGCCAGCAGCCCCTCTCGCAGCTCATTGGGAACTGAAGCTTTCTTT	CASSPSRSSLGTEAFF
TRBV7-9	TRBD1	.	TRBJ1-2	TGTGCCAGCAGTTTGGGGGGACAGGGCCCTCTTGGCTACACCTTC	CASSLGGQGPLGYTF
TRBV27	TRBD1	.	TRBJ1-1	TGTGCCAGCAGGCCAGGGGGTAGGGCTGAAGCTTTCTTT	CASRPGGRAEAFF
TRBV5-6	.	.	TRBJ2-3	TGTGCCAGCAGCCTCAACTCTGGCACAGATACGCAGTATTTT	CASSLNSGTDTQYF
TRBV2	TRBD1	.	TRBJ2-2	TGTGCCAGCAGTGAATTTCCACAGGGGGCATCCGGGGAGCTGTTTTTT	CASSEFPQGASGELFF
TRBV25-1	.	.	TRBJ2-7	TGTGCCAGCAGTGAATTTGGGCGGGCGAGCTCCTACGAGCAGTACTTC	CASSEFGRASSYEQYF
TRBV15	.	.	TRBJ2-1	TGTGCCACCGCTCCCCGAAACGGACGGAAAAACAATGAGCAGTTCTTC	CATAPRNGRKNNEQFF